This T cell receptor beta chain was sequenced for a study of blood T cells in healthy people across ages. V dropped 3 bases and J dropped 2 bases, with 10 bases sitting between them. From germline, CDR1 is LNHDA and CDR2 SQIVND (reference sequence). This CDR3 comprises 14 residues. Sample-barcoded 5' priming and a J-beta primer mix drove a second PCR of roughly 7 to 11 cycles. Each sample yielded at least 2.5 million CDR3-containing paired-end reads. TCRdb called the 5' RACE reads again in MiXCR, with one record for every CDR3 protein. Of around 1,800,000 distinct CDR3 sequences detected, 30% to 40% appear once; the ten largest clones hold about 23%. Peripheral blood from each donor was collected in a volume of about 10 milliliters.

Sequenced material: blood. V usage is TRBV19 and J usage is TRBJ1-2; D call uncertain. The receptor was derived from a human donor in good health. Written as DNA, the CDR3 is TGTGCCAGTAGTATCGGACGGAACAACTATGGCTACACCTTC. This sequence encodes CASSIGRNNYGYTF.